What follows are 31 T cell receptor beta chains derived from one specimen sequenced in a study of shared clonotypes between healthy human individuals (dated by TCRdb to 2018 to 2021). Library prep was done by the immunoSEQ multiplex PCR assay. TCRdb limited this immuneACCESS table to in-frame rearrangements with V and J called. A share of clones is missing; checked studies link under half to unresolved V genes, and the rest is unexplained. The sample table shows 750,000 to 1,000,000 clones, and about 91% are seen once. In total, the top ten clones hold 24% of the sample. CD8 naive samples were CD45RO-negative cells positively selected for CCR7, giving a CD45RA+CCR7+ population that excluded TemRA cells. Source material: naive CD8+ T cells sorted from blood. The sample's cell subset or site label, decoded: CD45RA+CCR7+. These TCRs come from a man aged 25-45 years in good health.

This chain uses TRBV28 with TRBJ1-2; 8 bases line up with TRBD1. V shed 3 bases, J shed 2 bases, and the junction held 5 bases outside the gene matches. This CDR3 is built from 15 residues. The germline V gene encodes CDR1 MDHEN and CDR2 SYDVKM. The CDR3 loop reads CASSFSTGVNYGYTF. Here the CDR3 DNA reads TGTGCCAGCAGTTTTTCGACAGGGGTAAACTATGGCTACACCTTC.

The chain recombines TRBV28 with TRBJ1-2, with 12 bases matching TRBD1. The germline gives CDR1 MDHEN, CDR2 SYDVKM. CDR3 length equals 14 residues. V lost 6 bases and J lost 7; bases outside the gene matches: 6. CDR3 coding DNA: TGTGCCAGCAGCCCCGGGACAGGGGGCTTTGGCTACACCTTC. Protein: CASSPGTGGFGYTF.

This chain joins TRBV11-2 and TRBJ2-1; 12 nucleotides line up with TRBD1. CDR1 is SGHAT and CDR2 is FQNNGV in the germline V gene. J gave up 9 bases and V 3 bases, and 6 bases lay outside the gene matches. The CDR3 loop spans 15 amino acids. The CDR3 region has the DNA TGTGCCAGCAGCTTTGGGACAGGGGGCGGTTTTGAGCAGTTCTTC. Its translation: CASSFGTGGGFEQFF.

The chain is built from TRBV19 and TRBJ2-1, with D hard to call. The CDR3 extends over 15 amino acids. The V end was cut by 3 bases, the J end by 0 bases, with 9 bases between. Germline lookup yields CDR1 LNHDA and CDR2 SQIVND (reference sequence). The CDR3: CASSILGGSYNEQFF. The CDR3 coding sequence is TGTGCCAGTAGTATCTTGGGCGGCTCCTACAATGAGCAGTTCTTC.

As concerns this clone: Additional DNA sequences in this sample encode the identical CDR3. This chain uses TRBV18 with TRBJ2-7; 7 bases are shared with TRBD1. This CDR3 is built from 13 residues. The V segment lost 3 bases and the J segment 2 bases; nucleotides outside the gene matches: 1. Germline V gene data show CDR1 as KGHSH and CDR2 as LQKENI. DNA for the CDR3: TGTGCCAGCTCACCGGGGACAGCCTACGAGCAGTACTTC. Its protein product is CASSPGTAYEQYF.

The chain couples TRBV6-6 to TRBJ2-4; D is perhaps TRBD1 (5 bases). The germline V gene encodes CDR1 MNHNY and CDR2 SVGAGI (reference sequence). Trimming cost V 2 bases and J 0 bases, with 8 bases left between them. The CDR3 is 15 residues long. CDR3 sequence reads: CASSYTGIAKNIQYF. CDR3 coding DNA: TGTGCCAGCAGTTACACAGGTATAGCCAAAAACATTCAGTACTTC.

The chain employs TRBV13 and TRBJ2-3; D is unresolved. The CDR3 consists of 12 residues. CDR1 PRHDT and CDR2 FYEKMQ come from the germline V gene (reference sequence). The V end was cut by 5 bases, the J end by 4 bases, with 7 bases between. The CDR3: CASSRYPDTQYF. DNA for the CDR3: TGTGCCAGCAGCCGATACCCAGATACGCAGTATTTT.

The rearrangement uses TRBV2 and TRBJ1-1; D may be TRBD1 (5 bases). The germline V and J ends were trimmed by 6 bases and 6 bases, with 17 bases remaining between them. Germline CDR1 SNHLY, CDR2 FYNNEI. The CDR3 length is 14 residues. The DNA for the CDR3 is TGTGCCAGCAGGGGGCCCCCCTGGACCGCTGAAGCTTTCTTT. Protein product: CASRGPPWTAEAFF.

J is TRBJ2-1 and V is TRBV5-1, with TRBD1 matching 9 bases. J was trimmed by 4 bases and V by 6 bases; bases with no gene match: 8. The CDR3 contains 15 residues. Germline loops: CDR1 SGHRS, CDR2 YFSETQ. Written as DNA, the CDR3 is TGCGCCAGCATCCCCTCAGGGACAGGGTACAATGAGCAGTTCTTC. This translates into CASIPSGTGYNEQFF. Variable domain in full (rest from reference TRBV5-1 and TRBJ2-1): KAGVTQTPRYLIKTRGQQVTLSCSPISGHRSVSWYQQTPGQGLQFLFEYFSETQRNKGNFPGRFSGRQFSNSRSEMNVSTLELGDSALYLCASIPSGTGYNEQFFGPGTRLTVL.

In regard to this clone: This sample also contains other DNA sequences that code for the same CDR3. This chain connects TRBV15 to TRBJ1-5; the D is unclear. Germline V gene lookup returns CDR1 LNHNV and CDR2 YYDKDF (reference sequence). The CDR3 sequence is 15 residues long. Trimming took 0 bases from V and 4 from J, leaving 10 bases between them. CDR3 loop: CATSRDLGRNQPQHF. The CDR3 nucleotides are TGTGCCACCAGCAGAGATCTTGGTAGGAATCAGCCCCAGCATTTT.

The rearrangement links TRBV15 to TRBJ1-2; 7 nucleotides match TRBD1. CDR1 is LNHNV, CDR2 YYDKDF, per germline (reference sequence). CDR3 size: 16 residues. Trimming at V came to 1 base and at J to 6 bases, leaving 11 bases not matched to a gene. CDR3 region: CATSRGDRTGGHGYTF. CDR3 DNA: TGTGCCACCAGCAGAGGAGACCGGACAGGCGGTCATGGCTACACCTTC.

V usage is TRBV10-1 and J usage is TRBJ1-3; D gene unclear. V shed 7 bases and J shed 3 bases, with 19 bases lying between them. The CDR3 totals 16 residues. CDR1 and CDR2 from the germline V gene are WNHNN and SYGVQD (reference sequence). CDR3 in DNA: TGCGCCAGCAAGGTAGGCGGTCGGGCCCTTGGAAACACCATATATTTT. It codes for CASKVGGRALGNTIYF.

The V and J genes are TRBV9 and TRBJ2-5; D is unclear. The germline gives CDR1 SGDLS, CDR2 YYNGEE. The ends were cut back, 4 bases at V and 4 bases at J, with 17 bases in the middle. This CDR3 comprises 15 residues. As DNA, the CDR3 is TGTGCCAGCAGCCCCCACGTGGGCTCAGGAGAGACCCAGTACTTC. This encodes CASSPHVGSGETQYF.

There are a few counts of this clone. The chain combines TRBV9 with TRBJ2-7; 8 positions match TRBD1. This CDR3 has 15 residues. The germline gives CDR1 SGDLS, CDR2 YYNGEE. V was pared by 3 bases and J by 0 bases, with 5 bases of the junction left unmatched. Here the CDR3 DNA reads TGTGCCAGCAGCGAGGCCGGGACAGGCTCCTACGAGCAGTACTTC. Translation gives CASSEAGTGSYEQYF.

In DNA form, the CDR3 reads TGTGCCAGTAGTATTTTCTCGGCTCAGGGATGGGGGGGCCCCTACGAGCAGTACTTC. Its translation: CASSIFSAQGWGGPYEQYF. V usage is TRBV19 and J usage is TRBJ2-7, with D possibly TRBD2 on 7 matching bases. This CDR3 spans 19 amino acids. Deletions cut 3 bases from V and 2 bases from J, with 26 bases between. Germline values: CDR1 LNHDA, CDR2 SQIVND (reference sequence).

J is TRBJ2-1 and V is TRBV2; D not certain. The CDR3 runs 12 residues. Per germline, CDR1 SNHLY and CDR2 FYNNEI. With 1 base removed from V and 9 bases from J, the gap between germline ends came to 7 bases. The CDR3 region has the DNA TGTGCCAGCAGTGAAGTGATAATTGAGCAGTTCTTC. Amino acid sequence: CASSEVIIEQFF.

The rearrangement joins TRBV5-1 to TRBJ2-1; 9 bases are shared with TRBD2. From germline, CDR1 is SGHRS and CDR2 YFSETQ. Trimming at V came to 2 bases and at J to 7 bases, leaving 10 bases not matched to a gene. CDR3 length: 16 residues. The CDR3 DNA is TGCGCCAGCAGCTTTTTAGCGGGAGATCAGGGAAATGAGCAGTTCTTC. Translating gives CASSFLAGDQGNEQFF.

This chain connects TRBV7-9 to TRBJ2-3; D gene ambiguous. This CDR3 is 15 amino acids long. The germline V gene encodes CDR1 SEHNR and CDR2 FQNEAQ (reference sequence). V gave up 0 bases and J gave up 5 bases, with 12 bases separating them. The CDR3 region has the DNA TGTGCCAGCAGCTTAGCGGGATCCCTCGGAGATACGCAGTATTTT. Its protein is CASSLAGSLGDTQYF.

The chain recombines TRBV28 with TRBJ2-7; maybe TRBD2 (6 bases). The CDR3 contains 14 residues. Germline CDR1 is MDHEN and CDR2 is SYDVKM. V lost 8 bases to trimming and J lost 3 bases, with 17 bases between them. The CDR3 is CASLSRENLYEQYF. CDR3 sequence (DNA): TGTGCCAGCCTGAGTCGGGAGAACCTCTACGAGCAGTACTTC.

About this clone: Mismatch with germline at one junction end may stem from a read error. This chain links TRBV7-7 with TRBJ2-1; tentative D call: TRBD2 (6 bases). The length of the CDR3 is 17 residues. Germline lookup yields CDR1 SSHAT and CDR2 FNYEAQ (reference sequence). This CDR3 is CASSSRLEGSSYNEQFF. As DNA, the CDR3 is TGTGCTAGCAGCTCCAGACTAGAAGGGTCCTCCTACAATGAGCAGTTCTTC.

This clone appeared once. Other DNA sequences in this specimen translate into the identical CDR3. The chain joins TRBV9 to TRBJ2-7; the match to TRBD2 covers 11 bases. The junction had 0 bases not matched to a gene; V was cut back by 0 bases and J by 4 bases. CDR3 size: 14 residues. Germline V lookup: CDR1 SGDLS, CDR2 YYNGEE. DNA for the CDR3: TGTGCCAGCAGCGTAGGGACTAGCGGGTACGAGCAGTACTTC. Its protein is CASSVGTSGYEQYF.

The chain is built from TRBV9 and TRBJ2-3; 12 bases line up with TRBD2. V gave up 1 base and J gave up 5 bases; unmatched junction bases: 5. Germline V gives CDR1 SGDLS, CDR2 YYNGEE. The CDR3 covers 16 residues. CDR3 amino acids: CASSVSGGLAGDTQYF. The CDR3 DNA sequence: TGTGCCAGCAGCGTATCCGGGGGACTAGCGGGAGATACGCAGTATTTT.

This clone came up once. The chain combines TRBV29-1 with TRBJ2-1, with a tentative D call TRBD2 (6 bases). Germline lookup yields CDR1 SQVTM and CDR2 ANQGSEA. Between the trimmed V and J ends, which lost 3 bases and 6 bases, there was a span of 12 bases. CDR3 length equals 13 residues. CDR3 DNA sequence: TGCAGCGTTGACGGGACTTCATTCAATGAGCAGTTCTTC. This codes for CSVDGTSFNEQFF.

The chain combines TRBV4-1 with TRBJ2-1, with D tentatively TRBD1 (6 bases). The CDR3 has 15 residues. V was cut by 3 bases and J by 3 bases, with 12 bases left in between. Germline CDR1 and CDR2: MGHRA and YSYEKL. Here the CDR3 DNA reads TGCGCCAGCAGCCAGGGCCGGACAGTCTACAATGAGCAGTTCTTC. Encoded protein: CASSQGRTVYNEQFF.

The chain uses TRBV4-1 and TRBJ1-1, with unresolved D. V was trimmed by 0 bases and J by 7 bases, leaving 15 bases between them. Germline V gene data show CDR1 as MGHRA and CDR2 as YSYEKL. This CDR3 has 15 residues. The DNA for the CDR3 is TGCGCCAGCAGCCAAGATGTAGAAGGGTATTTTGAAGCTTTCTTT. Translation: CASSQDVEGYFEAFF.

V and J are TRBV15 and TRBJ1-2; no clear D gene. V lost 1 base to trimming and J lost 6 bases, with 6 bases between them. This CDR3 spans 12 amino acids. Germline V gives CDR1 LNHNV, CDR2 YYDKDF (reference sequence). The CDR3 loop reads CATSRGTDGYTF. The CDR3 nucleotides read TGTGCCACCAGCAGAGGGACGGATGGCTACACCTTC.

This chain joins TRBV9 and TRBJ2-1, with 9 positions matching TRBD1. There are 19 residues in the CDR3. CDR1 SGDLS and CDR2 YYNGEE come from the germline V gene. J lost 2 bases, V lost 3 bases, and 15 bases had no gene match. The CDR3 bases are TGTGCCAGCAGCGCTGCTGGGACAGGGACTTCGAAGACCTACAATGAGCAGTTCTTC. The encoded protein is CASSAAGTGTSKTYNEQFF. Filled out from reference TRBV9 and TRBJ2-1, the complete variable domain reads DSGVTQTPKHLITATGQRVTLRCSPRSGDLSVYWYQQSLDQGLQFLIQYYNGEERAKGNILERFSAQQFPDLHSELNLSSLELGDSALYFCASSAAGTGTSKTYNEQFFGPGTRLTVL.

V gene TRBV5-1 combines with J gene TRBJ2-6; D is ambiguous. The CDR3 length is 16 residues. V lost 0 bases and J 0 bases, leaving 7 bases between the germline ends. The V gene's germline CDR1 is SGHRS and CDR2 YFSETQ. CDR3 amino acids: CASSLGQNSGANVLTF. In DNA, the CDR3 is TGCGCCAGCAGCTTGGGGCAGAACTCTGGGGCCAACGTCCTGACTTTC. The full variable domain, its missing parts supplied by reference TRBV5-1 and TRBJ2-6, is KAGVTQTPRYLIKTRGQQVTLSCSPISGHRSVSWYQQTPGQGLQFLFEYFSETQRNKGNFPGRFSGRQFSNSRSEMNVSTLELGDSALYLCASSLGQNSGANVLTFGAGSRLTVL.

The chain combines TRBV21-1 with TRBJ1-2. TRBV21-1 is classified as a pseudogene. CDR3 length: 18 amino acids. CDR3 amino acids: CASSKRGPRGVRIYGYTF. CDR3 coding DNA: TGTGCCAGCAGCAAAAGGGGCCCGAGAGGGGTCAGGATCTATGGCTACACCTTC.

V gene TRBV5-1 combines with J gene TRBJ1-1, with no clear D. The length of the CDR3 is 12 residues. Trimming removed 2 bases at V and 8 bases at J, with 10 bases between. From germline, CDR1 is SGHRS and CDR2 YFSETQ. CDR3 loop: CASSFGEVEAFF. As DNA, the CDR3 is TGCGCCAGCAGCTTTGGGGAGGTAGAAGCTTTCTTT.

This sequence joins TRBV6-6 and TRBJ1-1; D gene unclear. CDR3 size: 11 residues. Germline CDR1 MNHNY, CDR2 SVGAGI (reference sequence). V lost 5 bases to trimming and J lost 5 bases, with 6 bases between them. The CDR3 reads CASSPGTEAFF. The CDR3 DNA reads as TGTGCCAGCAGTCCCGGAACTGAAGCTTTCTTT.